The clone carrying this T cell receptor (beta chain) was found a few times. Sequenced by immunoSEQ multiplex PCR; TCRdb stores in-frame clones only, minus some. The top ten hold approximately 5% of the sample, which has roughly 270,000 clones, roughly 85% seen once. Cohorts were determined from participant-reported clinical history. The data were obtained in a study of blood T cell repertoires in COVID-19. J gave up 6 bases and V 5 bases, and 12 bases lay outside the gene matches. The germline gives CDR1 MNHNY, CDR2 SVGAGI (reference sequence). CDR3 length: 16 residues. The gene calls are TRBV6-6 and TRBJ2-7; 11 positions agree with TRBD2. The TCR originated in a man aged 35-49 years who had been exposed to COVID-19. The sequenced sample consisted of PBMCs or T cells enriched from blood (not recorded which). CDR3 loop: CASSRSIAGGPVEQYF. CDR3 DNA sequence: TGTGCCAGCAGTCGATCTATAGCGGGAGGGCCCGTCGAGCAGTACTTC.